The text below deals with one TCR beta chain. Its antigen is not known. The repertoire was sequenced with immunoSEQ multiplex PCR; TCRdb's copy has only in-frame clones and lacks some. This table holds 150,000 or so clones, 70% to 90% found once. These data originate in a study of T cell responses to AZD1222 COVID-19 vaccine. Overall study: Pooled samples include second doses given at about 4 or 12 weeks. Findings and limits, study-wide: Spike-specific TCR breadth and depth grew following two AZD1222 doses.

This clonotype was sampled from an adult in good health. Source: peripheral blood, taken on day 0 of AZD1222 vaccination.

This chain's CDR3 is CASSQDSGINSPLHF. The CDR3 bases are TGTGCCAGCAGCCAAGATTCGGGGATTAATTCACCCCTCCACTTT. The chain employs TRBV3-1 (or the pseudogene TRBV3-2) and TRBJ1-6; no reliable D call. Germline CDR1 LGHDT, CDR2 YNNKEL (reference sequence). Between the trimmed V and J ends, which lost 0 bases and 6 bases, there was a span of 9 bases. The CDR3 is made up of 15 amino acids.